This T cell receptor (beta chain) was observed in a study of shared clonotypes between healthy human individuals (dated by TCRdb to about 2020). In the study overall: A couple of women and a few men aged 18 to 49 years were included in the cohort. Per donor, three plates each were used for CD4 naive and CD4 memory, two for CD8 naive, and one for CD8 memory. Blood TCR repertoires of a handful of healthy adults were deeply sequenced to estimate repertoire size and the extent of clonotype sharing between individuals. Libraries were prepared and TCR repertoires were sequenced by different laboratories using diverse techniques, in order to increase sequencing depth and limit assay-specific biases. Each donor's leukapheresis produced roughly between roughly 0.94 and 9.5 billion PBMCs. General conclusions and limits of the study: Compared with non-shared clonotypes, clonotypes shared by all four sorted-subset donors had higher generation probabilities. The genetic and exposure-history diversity represented was limited by the small number of donors. Sampling was limited to blood, and TCR repertoires in tissue likely differ from TCR repertoires in blood. Across a few donors, roughly 5.1% of naive CD4, approximately 3.6% of naive CD8, 2.3% of memory CD4, and roughly 0.4% of memory CD8 clonotypes were shared. Even with the large sequencing depth, rarefaction of the sorted-subset datasets indicated that sequencing was incomplete. Based on pairwise subsampling, the degree of clonotype sharing among donors was expected to be affected by sequencing depth. Naive subsets generally had larger estimated clonotype richness than memory subsets.

TCR CDR3 regions were amplified from genomic DNA by multiplex PCR using the deep immunoSEQ assay. For each cell subset, the extracted genomic DNA was distributed evenly across all wells of several immunoSEQ 96-well plates, and each plate served as one replicate. Each replicate PCR for sorted subsets received around 200 ng genomic DNA, equal to about 30,000 T cell genomes. Purified libraries were quantified with a Qubit 3.0 fluorometer, sized on a Bioanalyzer 2100, and re-quantified with the KAPA Library Quantification kit. A separate single-read 150-cycle Illumina NextSeq 550 flow cell was used to sequence each immunoSEQ 96-well plate. The paper's processing steps were these. The immunoSEQ output contained only junctional sequences without quality scores, so filtering could not match that applied to full-length reads. Sequences were annotated with PyIR, a Python wrapper for IgBLAST v1.9, using IMGT germline references to assign V/J genes and CDR3. Reads were removed for weak V/J assignments (E-value above 1e-6), missing CDR3, stop codons, out-of-frame junctions, or ambiguous translated residues. V3J clonotypes were defined as sequences sharing the same inferred V gene, J gene, and CDR3 amino acid sequence. Percentage overlap between repertoires was computed as shared unique clonotypes divided by the size of the smaller repertoire. Richness of each repertoire was evaluated using RTK rarefaction, the Chao1 estimator, and Recon v2.1 estimates of unobserved clonotypes. Generation probabilities for all TCRbeta clonotypes obtained by the gDNA method from a few donors were computed using OLGA. The source is immuneACCESS, and TCRdb retained only in-frame sequences with V and J called. Part of the clones is not carried over; for the studies checked, unresolved V genes explain less than half of this, and the remainder is unexplained. The V and J calls and clone size come from that table; D and trimming were worked out from the DNA. The sample table shows about 1 million clones, and 60% to 80% are seen once. The ten largest clones represent roughly 1.5% of the sample.

There are 17 amino acids in the CDR3, from cysteine to phenylalanine inclusive. This entry keeps only the CDR3 DNA: 51 bases, framed from base 1. Unmatched junction bases come to 9, with V trimmed by 2 bases and J by 3 bases. The germline V gene provides CDR1 KGHSY and CDR2 FQNENV. This clone was recorded at least ten times. Its antigen target is currently unknown. No base qualities exist here, and no much larger clone lies one base off it. Donors were healthy HIV-negative adults with no recently reported acute infections or vaccinations. All donors were Caucasian adults living in Nashville, Tennessee, USA. CD4+ T cells were enriched by magnetic negative selection, after which naive cells were positively selected on CD45RA and the negative fraction was taken as the memory subset. Blood was collected by leukapheresis, and PBMCs were isolated by Ficoll-Histopaque density gradient centrifugation and then cryopreserved in liquid nitrogen vapor phase. Purity and quantity of every magnetically sorted T cell population were checked by analytical flow cytometry. Genomic DNA was isolated from each sorted fraction and quantified by UV absorbance on a Nanodrop 2000c.

The chain is made from TRBV16 and TRBJ2-5, with TRBD1 matching 10 junction bases. Material for sequencing was memory CD4+ T cells sorted from blood. Sample cell subset or site, as interpreted from the label and publication: CD45RA-negative fraction. The receptor was isolated from a man younger than 30 in good health. The DNA reads as follows: TGTGCCAGCAGCCAAGACCGGGGGACAGGGGAAAAAGAGACCCAGTACTTC. Translated, it gives CASSQDRGTGEKETQYF.